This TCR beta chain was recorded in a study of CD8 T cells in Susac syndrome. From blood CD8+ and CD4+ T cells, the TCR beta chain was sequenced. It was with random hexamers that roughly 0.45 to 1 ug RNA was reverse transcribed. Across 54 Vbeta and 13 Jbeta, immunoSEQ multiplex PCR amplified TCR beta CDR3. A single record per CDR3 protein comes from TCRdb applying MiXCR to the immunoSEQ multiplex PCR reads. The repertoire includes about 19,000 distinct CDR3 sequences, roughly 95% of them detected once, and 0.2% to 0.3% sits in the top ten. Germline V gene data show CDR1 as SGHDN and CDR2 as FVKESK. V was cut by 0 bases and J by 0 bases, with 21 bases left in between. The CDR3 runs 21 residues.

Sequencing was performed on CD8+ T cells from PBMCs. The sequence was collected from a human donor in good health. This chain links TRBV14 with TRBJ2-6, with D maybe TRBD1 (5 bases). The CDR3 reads CASSQEGVAGYPLSGANVLTF. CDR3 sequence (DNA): TGTGCCAGCAGCCAAGAAGGAGTAGCAGGGTATCCGCTCTCTGGGGCCAACGTCCTGACTTTC.